The rows below give T cell receptor beta chains drawn from one sample of a study of tumor and adjacent non-tumor tissue in lung cancer. TCRdb re-derived calls from the multiplex PCR reads in MiXCR, one entry per CDR3 protein. This table has about 80,000 distinct CDR3 sequences, 65% to 75% appearing once. Sequencing used lung tumor tissue. These receptors were taken from a woman aged 70-85 years with non-small cell lung cancer. Each CDR3 is given with its conserved first and last residue. Fields, in order: V gene, CDR3 length, J gene, CDR3 protein.

>TRBV6-6|16|TRBJ1-2
CASSSRDWDGDYGYTF
>TRBV12-3/TRBV12-4|14|TRBJ2-7
CASNLDGPVYERYF
>TRBV6-5|14|TRBJ2-5
CASGFPSGWETHYF
>TRBV11-1|14|TRBJ2-7
CGSTLTSWSYELYF
>TRBV30|13|TRBJ1-4
CRGQGSPNEKLLF
>TRBV6-6|17|TRBJ2-7
CASIDKSSGTTIYEQYF
>TRBV7-6|12|TRBJ1-2
CVSSPPLGGYTF
>TRBV5-4|14|TRBJ1-4
CASSSGQINEKLFF
>TRBV11-3|14|TRBJ2-2
CASSFRGITGELFF
>TRBV6-1|14|TRBJ2-6
CASRGGTGANFLTF
>TRBV11-2|15|TRBJ2-1
CASSLKAGGYNEQFF
>TRBV12-3/TRBV12-4|15|TRBJ2-2
CASSLGASGPGELFF
>TRBV11-1|15|TRBJ2-2
CVISSGLAGAGELFF
>TRBV6-5|16|TRBJ2-5
CASSRGLAEPKETQYF
>TRBV5-8|13|TRBJ1-1
CVSSRPPSTEAFF
>TRBV4-1|18|TRBJ2-7
CAISQNSKWEGLAYEQYF
>TRBV6-1|16|TRBJ2-3
CASSDRGRESTDTQYF
>TRBV12-3/TRBV12-4|16|TRBJ2-3
CASSKFGTDYTDSQYF
>TRBV6-6|15|TRBJ2-1
CASNPRLAGDNEQFF
>TRBV6-6|12|TRBJ1-6
CASSYDNSPLHF
>TRBV30|12|TRBJ2-7
CAWSGISYEQYF
>TRBV7-8|15|TRBJ1-5
CASSTLDTGHQPQHF
>TRBV6-5|16|TRBJ1-2
CASRRYSPTGSYGYTF
>TRBV20-1|16|TRBJ2-1
CSARRPSGRVYYEQFF
>TRBV29-1|14|TRBJ2-7
CSVVANGIVNEQYF
>TRBV6-2/TRBV6-3|13|TRBJ2-7
CASSLARAYEQYF
>TRBV20-1|15|TRBJ2-5
CSARDLREARETQYF
>TRBV5-1|16|TRBJ1-1
CASSLSGTGLKTEAFF
>TRBV6-1|14|TRBJ2-7
CASSTGTGGLRLYF
>TRBV18|15|TRBJ2-7
CASSSHVLAFKEQYF